This T cell receptor (beta chain) stems from a study of blood T cell repertoires in COVID-19. About the study: The analysed material was cDNA or gDNA that came from T cells, B-cell-depleted T cells, or PBMCs.

Clones were read by immunoSEQ multiplex PCR, and TCRdb kept only the in-frame ones, dropping some. This sample has under 100,000 clones, with 87% found just once. The V end was cut by 3 bases, the J end by 1 base, with 8 bases between. Germline V gene data show CDR1 as KGHSH and CDR2 as LQKENI. This CDR3 region has 14 residues. The sample taken for sequencing was peripheral blood. This TCR came from a human donor in a cohort sampled during active COVID-19. The chain combines TRBV18 with TRBJ2-3; no firm D call. The CDR3 DNA is TGTGCCAGCTCACCCTCTCCGGGCACAGATACGCAGTATTTT. The encoded protein is CASSPSPGTDTQYF.